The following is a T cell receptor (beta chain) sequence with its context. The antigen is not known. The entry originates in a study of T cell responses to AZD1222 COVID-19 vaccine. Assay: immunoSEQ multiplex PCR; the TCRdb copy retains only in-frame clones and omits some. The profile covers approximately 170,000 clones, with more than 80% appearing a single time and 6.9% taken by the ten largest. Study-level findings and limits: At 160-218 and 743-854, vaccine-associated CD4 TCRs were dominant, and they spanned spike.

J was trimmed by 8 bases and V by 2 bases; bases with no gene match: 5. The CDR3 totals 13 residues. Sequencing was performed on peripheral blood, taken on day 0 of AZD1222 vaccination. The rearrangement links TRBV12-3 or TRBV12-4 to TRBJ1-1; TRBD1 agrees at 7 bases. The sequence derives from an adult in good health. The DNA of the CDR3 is TGTGCCAGCAGTTTAACGAAGGGGGCGGAAGCTTTCTTT. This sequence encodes CASSLTKGAEAFF.